This TCR beta chain was captured by sequencing in a study of T-cell memory formation after mild COVID-19. Study findings and constraints: The CD4+ clones that contracted clustered mainly within CM and EM, and the CD8+ clones concentrated in EMRA.

MiXCR, run by TCRdb on the 5' RACE reads, gives a single entry per CDR3 protein. The sample shows more than 120,000 distinct CDR3 sequences, about a fifth of them seen only once. V was trimmed by 3 bases and J by 4 bases, leaving 11 bases between them. Germline V CDR1 and CDR2: DFQATT, SNEGSKA (reference sequence). The CDR3 sequence is 13 residues long. This clonotype showed up just a few times. Its antigen is undetermined. This sequence joins TRBV20-1 and TRBJ2-3; D is unclear. Sequenced material: PBMCs or a T cell subset sorted from them (not recorded which). This receptor was identified in an adult woman who had mild COVID-19 (a few samples of this study predate the infection). Cell type and time point are not known. In DNA, the CDR3 is TGCAGTGCTAGCCACAATACCGCAGATACGCAGTATTTT. Protein product: CSASHNTADTQYF.